The present TCR beta chain was sequenced within a study of T cell responses to AZD1222 COVID-19 vaccine. Produced via immunoSEQ multiplex PCR; TCRdb's table is partial and in-frame only. Of approximately 210,000 clones listed, around 94% are singletons. Study-level points and caveats: Without day 14 samples, only post-peak T cell repertoires were studied. Once two AZD1222 doses were given, Spike-specific TCR breadth and depth went up.

As concerns this clone: Its specificity is unknown.

The V gene lost 5 bases and the J gene lost 2 bases, with 16 bases spanning the gap. CDR1 is SGHRS, CDR2 YFSETQ, per germline. The CDR3 has 15 residues. This chain uses TRBV5-1 with TRBJ1-2; a weak D match, TRBD1 (6 bases). This sequence originates from an adult who received the MenACWY meningococcal vaccine as a control. The input for sequencing was peripheral blood, taken 28 days after the second dose of the MenACWY control vaccine. CDR3: CASRPSATGNYGYTF. Here the CDR3 DNA reads TGCGCCAGCAGACCAAGCGCGACAGGAAACTATGGCTACACCTTC.